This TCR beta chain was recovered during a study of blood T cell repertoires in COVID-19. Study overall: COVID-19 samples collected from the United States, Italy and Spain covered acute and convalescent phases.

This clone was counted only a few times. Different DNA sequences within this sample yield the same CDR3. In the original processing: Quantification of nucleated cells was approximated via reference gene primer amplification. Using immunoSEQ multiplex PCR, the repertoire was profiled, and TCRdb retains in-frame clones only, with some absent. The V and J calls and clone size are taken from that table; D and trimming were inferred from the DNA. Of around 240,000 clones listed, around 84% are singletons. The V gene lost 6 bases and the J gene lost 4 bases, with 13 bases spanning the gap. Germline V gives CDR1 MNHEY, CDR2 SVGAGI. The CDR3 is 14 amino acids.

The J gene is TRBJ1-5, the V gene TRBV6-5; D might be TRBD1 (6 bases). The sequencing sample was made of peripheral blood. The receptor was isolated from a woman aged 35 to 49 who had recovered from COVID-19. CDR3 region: CASSRTGSNQPQHF. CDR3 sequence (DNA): TGTGCCAGCAGCCGTACAGGGAGTAATCAGCCCCAGCATTTT.